This is a list of T cell receptor beta chains from one sample in a study of OX40 agonist ivuxolimab in advanced cancers. Only in-frame clones appear in the TCRdb table, and some are missing; sequencing was by immunoSEQ multiplex PCR. Of about 49,000 clones listed, roughly four fifths were seen once; the top ten hold about 1.5%. The sequencing used CD4+ or CD8+ T cells sorted from blood, collected in a trial of the OX40 agonist ivuxolimab. Source of these receptors: an adult with an advanced solid tumor such as melanoma, head and neck, liver or kidney cancer. Both conserved end residues are part of each CDR3. D genes are given only for firm matches. Only some rows state a clone size, as once, few, many or a class for expanded clones.

>TRBJ2-2|once|.|TRBV18|16
TGTGCCAGCTCACCCGCCGGTGGACATAACACCGGGGAGCTGTTTTTT
CASSPAGGHNTGELFF
>TRBJ2-7|.|.|TRBV5-4|13
TGTGCCAGCAGCTCGCAGAGCTCCTACGAGCAGTACTTC
CASSSQSSYEQYF
>TRBJ2-3|.|.|TRBV5-1|14
TGCGCCAGCAGCTTGGGGGGGGTCACAGATACGCAGTATTTT
CASSLGGVTDTQYF
>TRBJ2-1|.|.|TRBV5-1|14
TGCGCCAGCAGCCCAGGCCAGGGGTACAATGAGCAGTTCTTC
CASSPGQGYNEQFF
>TRBJ1-1|.|.|TRBV5-4|13
TGTGCCAGCAGCTTAGGGACGAACACTGAAGCTTTCTTT
CASSLGTNTEAFF
>TRBJ1-3|once|.|TRBV9|15
TGTGCCAGCACCCCCTTCGAGGGCATTGGAAACACCATATATTTT
CASTPFEGIGNTIYF
>TRBJ2-1|.|.|TRBV9|15
TGTGCCAGCAGCGTAGGGTTAGGGACCTACAATGAGCAGTTCTTC
CASSVGLGTYNEQFF
>TRBJ1-4|.|.|TRBV28|12
TGTGCCAGCAGGACGGGTAATGAAAAACTGTTTTTT
CASRTGNEKLFF
>TRBJ1-2|.|.|TRBV5-1|13
TGCGCCAGCAGCTCGCAGGAGGTCAGCCGCTACACCTTC
CASSSQEVSRYTF
>TRBJ2-1|.|.|TRBV7-9|16
TGTGCCAGCAGCTCCACTCGAGCGGCTTCCTACAATGAGCAGTTCTTC
CASSSTRAASYNEQFF
>TRBJ1-3|.|TRBD1|TRBV28|16
TGTGCCAGCAGTTTGGACAGGGCACCCTCTGGAAACACCATATATTTT
CASSLDRAPSGNTIYF
>TRBJ1-2|.|.|TRBV9|15
TGTGCCAGCAGCGTAGGGGAGAGACGGAACTATGGCTACACCTTC
CASSVGERRNYGYTF
>TRBJ1-2|.|.|TRBV18|17
TGTGCCAGCTCCTCATCGGAACAGGGATTTTCTAACTATGGCTACACCTTC
CASSSSEQGFSNYGYTF
>TRBJ2-7|.|.|TRBV10-3|13
TGTGCCATCAAGGATCTGCGCTCCTACGAGCAGTACTTC
CAIKDLRSYEQYF
>TRBJ1-3|.|.|TRBV4-2|14
TGTGCCAGCAGCCAACCGAGCTCTGGAAACACCATATATTTT
CASSQPSSGNTIYF
>TRBJ1-1|.|TRBD1|TRBV5-4|14
TGTGCCAGCAGCGGGGACAGACCCAGGTCTGAAGCTTTCTTT
CASSGDRPRSEAFF
>TRBJ1-5|.|.|TRBV2|14
TGTGCCAGCAGTGAAGCGGCATCTCTCCAGCCCCAGCATTTT
CASSEAASLQPQHF
>TRBJ2-3|.|.|TRBV5-1|16
TGCGCCAGCAGCTTGGTCACAGGACGAAGCACAGATACGCAGTATTTT
CASSLVTGRSTDTQYF
>TRBJ2-7|once|.|TRBV11-3|12
TGTGCCAGCAGATTACACAGCTACGAGCAGTACTTC
CASRLHSYEQYF
>TRBJ2-5|.|.|TRBV11-2|12
TGTGCCAGCAGCTTAGCTGGAGAGACCCAGTACTTC
CASSLAGETQYF
>TRBJ2-2|.|TRBD2|TRBV5-1|18
TGCGCCAGCAGTCCTACTAGCGGGACTCTCAGGAACACCGGGGAGCTGTTTTTT
CASSPTSGTLRNTGELFF
>TRBJ2-6|once|.|TRBV5-8|16
TGTGCCAGCAGCGCCACAGGGAACTCTGGGGCCAACGTCCTGACTTTC
CASSATGNSGANVLTF
>TRBJ2-1|.|.|TRBV29-1|16
TGCAGCGTTGAAGATCCGATAGCGGACCGCTACAATGAGCAGTTCTTC
CSVEDPIADRYNEQFF
>TRBJ2-5|once|.|TRBV7-8|15
TGTGCCAGCAGCACCCTATCGGGCTACCAAGAGACCCAGTACTTC
CASSTLSGYQETQYF
>TRBJ2-7|.|.|TRBV14|11
TGTGCCAGTGGACGGGCCTACGAGCAGTACTTC
CASGRAYEQYF
>TRBJ1-2|.|TRBD1|TRBV27|15
TGTGCCAGCAGTACCGAGCGACAGGGGGAGGGTGGCTACACCTTC
CASSTERQGEGGYTF
>TRBJ2-1|medium-sized|.|TRBV5-1|13
TGCGCCAGCAGCTTGGACTTTGACAATGAGCAGTTCTTC
CASSLDFDNEQFF